What follows are 14 T cell receptor beta chains derived from one specimen sequenced in a study of tissue T cells after allogeneic stem cell transplantation. Some clones are missing from TCRdb's copy, which holds only in-frame ones; the method was immunoSEQ multiplex PCR. Of tens of thousands of clones listed, about three quarters are singletons. Sequencing input: sorted cells pooled from one or two spleens. The receptors shown here come from a pool of C57BL/6 mice in good health.

In regard to this clone: Mouse gene names apply. The sequenced fragment ends 1 residue before the CDR3 boundary, so the rest is inferred from the germline J gene. This chain links TRBV5 with TRBJ2-5; D uncertain. The CDR3 is made up of 13 amino acids. Trimming removed 1 base at V and 3 bases at J, with 5 bases between. Germline CDR1 is LGHNA and CDR2 is YNLKQL (reference sequence). The CDR3 sequence is CASSQAQQDTQYF. Partial CDR3 DNA: TGTGCCAGCAGCCAAGCCCAACAAGACACCCAGTAC.

About this clone itself: The germline and genes are mouse ones. Read coverage stops 1 residue before the CDR3 terminus; the germline J gene supplies the remainder. The rearrangement joins TRBV20 to TRBJ1-1; TRBD1 matches 8 bases. The CDR3 consists of 13 residues. V was pared by 1 base and J by 6 bases, with 4 bases of the junction left unmatched. Per the germline V gene, CDR1 is GFQATS and CDR2 is STVNSAI. CDR3 DNA, as far as it was read: TGTGGTGCTAGGGTCAGGACAGGGCCAGAAGTCTTC. This sequence encodes CGARVRTGPEVF. The CDR3 in its entirety is CGARVRTGPEVFF.

Turning to this clone: Any gene name here is a mouse gene name. The read stops 1 residue short of the end of the CDR3; the missing end is completed from the germline J gene. This chain uses TRBV20 with TRBJ1-4, with 7 bases matching TRBD1. After removal of 3 bases from V and 7 bases from J, the junction contained 5 bases not matched to a gene. This CDR3 spans 13 amino acids. Germline V CDR1 and CDR2: GFQATS, STVNSAI. CDR3: CGASRDRIERLFF. The CDR3 DNA, read in part, is TGTGGTGCTAGCCGGGACAGAATCGAAAGATTATTT.

Turning to this clone: All gene names here are mouse names. Sequencing ends 1 residue short of the CDR3 end; the germline J gene provides the rest. The rearrangement uses TRBV1 and TRBJ1-5, with D maybe TRBD1 (5 bases). Trimming took off 1 base at V and 0 bases at J, with 7 bases between the two ends. This CDR3 comprises 15 residues. Germline values: CDR1 NSQYPW, CDR2 LRSPGD (reference sequence). The CDR3 is CTCSAGTYNNQAPLF. CDR3 bases read: TGCACCTGCAGTGCAGGGACATATAACAACCAGGCTCCGCTT.

Details on this clone: The gene names here belong to mouse. This CDR3 reads CASSPGGQNTLYF. The sequenced CDR3 bases are TGTGCCAGCAGCCCTGGGGGTCAAAACACCTTGTAC. V gene TRBV3 combines with J gene TRBJ2-4; D might be TRBD2 (6 bases). The read ends 1 residue before the CDR3 terminus; that terminus is restored from the germline J gene. The CDR3 is made up of 13 amino acids. With 5 bases removed from V and 1 base from J, the gap between germline ends came to 7 bases. Germline lookup yields CDR1 SNHLY and CDR2 FYNGKV (reference sequence).

For this clone: Gene names are mouse gene names. The DNA ends 1 residue before the CDR3 does, and the rest of the CDR3 is filled in from the germline J gene. This chain links TRBV31 with TRBJ1-5, with a weak D call TRBD1 (6 bases). The CDR3 length is 13 residues. V was shortened by 4 bases and J by 1 base, with 8 bases between the two germline ends. Per germline, CDR1 GKSSPN and CDR2 SITVG. The CDR3 DNA, read in part, is TGTGCCTGGACGGGACAAAACAACCAGGCTCCGCTT. It specifies CAWTGQNNQAPL. The CDR3 in its entirety is CAWTGQNNQAPLF.

Note on this clone: Gene names and germline match the mouse. Sequencing ends 1 residue short of the CDR3 end; the germline J gene provides the rest. This chain connects TRBV12-1 to TRBJ2-3; 11 bases map to TRBD2. V was pared by 2 bases and J by 1 base, with 7 bases of the junction left unmatched. CDR1 is SGHSN and CDR2 is HYEKVE in the germline V gene. This CDR3 is built from 17 residues. The covered CDR3 bases are TGTGCCAGCTCTCCCTACTGGGGGGGCGCTGGTGCAGAAACGCTGTAT. Protein sequence: CASSPYWGGAGAETLY. The full CDR3 reads CASSPYWGGAGAETLYF.

With regard to this clone: Mouse names are used for the genes. The CDR3 goes on 1 residue after the read ends, and that part is filled in from the germline J gene. The chain couples TRBV5 to TRBJ2-5, with D possibly matching TRBD2 (5 bases). The CDR3 consists of 14 residues. V lost 1 base to trimming and J lost 4 bases, with 9 bases between them. Germline values: CDR1 LGHNA, CDR2 YNLKQL (reference sequence). CDR3 protein: CASSQVGSEDTQYF. The sequenced CDR3 bases are TGTGCCAGCAGCCAAGTGGGGTCTGAAGACACCCAGTAC.

This clone has only a few counts. Mouse names are used for the genes. The read gets to within 1 residue of the CDR3 end, and the germline J gene fills in the rest. V usage is TRBV19 and J usage is TRBJ2-3; D is unclear. The germline V and J ends were trimmed by 3 bases and 0 bases, with 2 bases remaining between them. Germline CDR1 reads FNHDT; CDR2 reads SITEND (reference sequence). The CDR3 sequence is 12 residues long. CDR3 sequence reads: CASSKSAETLYF. CDR3 DNA (partial): TGTGCCAGCAGTAAGAGTGCAGAAACGCTGTAT.

Note on this clone: Gene names follow the mouse nomenclature. Sequencing ends 1 residue short of the CDR3 end; the germline J gene provides the rest. The chain uses TRBV26 and TRBJ2-7, with D maybe TRBD1 (6 bases). CDR1 KGHPV and CDR2 FQNQEV come from the germline V gene (reference sequence). The CDR3 extends over 12 amino acids. Deletions cut 4 bases from V and 4 bases from J, with 8 bases between. The covered CDR3 bases are TGTGCCAGCAGTCAGGGACAATATGAACAGTAC. It codes for CASSQGQYEQY. The complete CDR3 reads CASSQGQYEQYF.

Points on this clone: Mouse germline and gene names are used. CDR3 bases read: TGTGCCAGCAGCCAGTACTGGGACCAAGACACCCAGTAC. Translation: CASSQYWDQDTQY. The entire CDR3 is CASSQYWDQDTQYF. This rearrangement joins TRBV5 to TRBJ2-5; D might be TRBD2 (6 bases). From the germline J gene comes the end of the CDR3, since the read stops 1 residue before it. There are 14 residues in the CDR3. Between the trimmed V and J ends, which lost 3 bases and 1 base, there was a span of 8 bases. The germline V gene encodes CDR1 LGHNA and CDR2 YNLKQL (reference sequence).

Comment on this clone: Germline and genes here are mouse. With the read ending 1 residue before the CDR3 end, the germline J gene is used to fill in that end. This rearrangement joins TRBV3 to TRBJ1-3; D not certain. The CDR3 covers 13 residues. V gave up 0 bases and J gave up 1 base, with 1 base separating them. Germline V CDR1 and CDR2: SNHLY, FYNGKV (reference sequence). CDR3 residues: CASSLASGNTLYF. CDR3 DNA (partial): TGTGCCAGCAGCTTAGCATCTGGAAATACGCTCTAT.

This clone has a single count. Germline and genes: mouse. The CDR3 end lies 1 residue beyond the end of the read and is filled in from the germline J gene. This chain links TRBV13-3 with TRBJ2-5, with 8 bases matching TRBD2. Germline-derived CDR1 and CDR2 are NNHDY and SYVADS. Losses at the gene ends were 0 bases for V and 6 bases for J; bases not matched to a gene: 0. CDR3 length equals 13 residues. CDR3 amino acids: CASSDGLGDTQYF. The CDR3 DNA, read in part, is TGTGCCAGCAGTGATGGACTGGGGGACACCCAGTAC.

About this clone: Mouse gene names and germline throughout. The observed sequence ends 1 residue before the CDR3 terminus, with the missing tail filled in from the germline J gene. Other nucleotide sequences in the sample specify the same CDR3. The genes are TRBV15 and TRBJ2-2; D possibly corresponds to TRBD2 (6 bases). The V end was cut by 1 base, the J end by 0 bases, with 6 bases between. Germline V CDR1 and CDR2: SGHND, FRSKSL. The CDR3 is 15 residues long. The sequenced CDR3 bases are TGTGCCAGCAGTTTAGGGGGGGCAAACACCGGGCAGCTCTAC. Its protein is CASSLGGANTGQLY. The CDR3 as a whole reads CASSLGGANTGQLYF. Complete variable domain (other parts from reference TRBV15 and TRBJ2-2): DAGVTQTPRHEVAEKGQTIILKCEPVSGHNDLFWYRQTKIQGLELLSYFRSKSLMEDGGAFKDRFKAEMLNSSFSTLKIQPTEPKDSAVYLCASSLGGANTGQLYFGEGSKLTVL.